The clone carrying this T cell receptor beta chain was counted between two and nine times. What it binds is not known. One junction end disagrees with the germline gene, perhaps due to a read error. TCRbeta libraries were built with three rounds of nested PCR, modified from ARM-PCR. TCRdb re-derived calls from the multiplex PCR reads in MiXCR, one entry per CDR3 protein. The table has tens of thousands of distinct CDR3 sequences, roughly three fifths seen once. This sample is part of a study of tumor and adjacent non-tumor tissue in lung cancer. General observations from the study: Normal lung showed higher cumulative top 100 clone frequency than tumor. Tumor tissue had significantly higher TCR diversity than normal lung.

The CDR3 is made up of 13 amino acids. Germline V gene sequence: CDR1 SQVTM, CDR2 ANQGSEA. This sample's RNA came from whole unsorted tissue. The normal lung tissue was taken more than 3 cm from the tumor edge. The chain uses TRBV29-1 and TRBJ1-4; TRBD1 is a possible D gene (5 bases). Sequenced sample: distant non-tumor lung tissue. The sequence derives from a woman aged 40 to 50 with non-small cell lung cancer. As DNA, the CDR3 is TGCTGCGTACTCGGACTGGGGGAAGAAAAACTGTTTTTT. Protein: CCVLGLGEEKLFF.